This TCR beta chain was identified during a study of T cell responses to AZD1222 COVID-19 vaccine. Comment on this clone: Its antigen is still unknown.

Broader study findings: Repertoire samples came only from after the peak T cell response. The span of vaccine-associated CD4 TCRs extended across spike, with dominance at 160-218 and 743-854. Donor demographics were predominantly white British with a female majority; clonal diversity may be underestimated. Increased Spike-specific TCR breadth and depth were observed after two AZD1222 doses.

Germline CDR1 is SGDLS and CDR2 is YYNGEE. Losses at the gene ends were 3 bases for V and 12 bases for J; bases not matched to a gene: 14. There are 16 residues in the CDR3. Measured with immunoSEQ multiplex PCR; TCRdb has only the in-frame clones, and not every one. Among about 140,000 clones, around 90% were seen once, and the ten largest hold 1.5% to 2%. The sequence derives from an adult who received the AZD1222 COVID-19 vaccine. Source: peripheral blood, taken 28 days after the second AZD1222 dose. The chain uses TRBV9 and TRBJ2-7; TRBD2 aligns across 14 bases. The CDR3 reads CASSETPGLAGASLYF. The CDR3 DNA reads TGTGCCAGCAGCGAGACACCGGGACTAGCGGGGGCCTCCCTGTACTTC.